The T cell receptor beta chain under discussion was sequenced for a study of cytomegalovirus exposure and HLA in healthy donors. Study-level findings and limits: Cytomegalovirus status was reportedly diagnosed by the classifier with high sensitivity and specificity. Rarity held for most TCR sequences, but there were some public TCRs that occurred in many donors.

The donors were part of the validation cohort of roughly 110 subjects. That cohort was separate from the first cohort, which comprised fewer than 800 subjects. CDR1 is MDHEN, CDR2 SYDVKM, per germline. V lost 5 bases, J lost 2 bases, and 13 bases lay in between. This CDR3 comprises 15 residues. Measured with immunoSEQ multiplex PCR; TCRdb has only the in-frame clones, and not every one. The table lists 210,000 or so clones, almost 90% of them singletons. As concerns this clone: The antigen is unknown.

The TCR was taken from a woman under 30 in good health and CMV-seronegative. V and J are TRBV28 and TRBJ1-5, with D possibly matching TRBD1 (5 bases). The sequencing sample was made of PBMCs. For the CDR3, the DNA is TGTGCCAGCAGTAATTCAGGGCTAGGCAATCAGCCCCAGCATTTT. Its translation is CASSNSGLGNQPQHF.